This T cell receptor (beta chain) was observed in a study of T cells in Graves' hyperthyroidism and ophthalmopathy. This clonotype qualifies as medium-sized. TCR beta CDR3 regions were amplified from RNA transcripts. HTBI primers were the set used in a first-round RT-PCR of the TCR CDR3. MiXCR, run by TCRdb on the multiplex PCR reads, gives a single entry per CDR3 protein. The sample records about 52,000 distinct CDR3 sequences, approximately 48% being singletons. Germline loops: CDR1 LNHNV, CDR2 YYDKDF (reference sequence). V was clipped by 4 bases and J by 8 bases; unmatched bases: 7. The CDR3 length is 14 residues.

The sequence came from a woman aged 45-65 years with Graves' ophthalmopathy. Sequenced: blood. The chain employs TRBV15 and TRBJ1-4; 7 bases fit TRBD1. The CDR3 reads CATSKDRLREKLFF. CDR3 coding DNA: TGTGCCACCAGCAAGGACAGGCTACGAGAAAAACTGTTTTTT.